The clone carrying this T cell receptor (beta chain) occurred many times. As yet, its antigen is unknown. TCR beta cDNA was reverse-transcribed from roughly 520 ng of total RNA. The reaction used a constant-region primer and ProtoScript II reverse transcriptase. Employing slightly modified ARM-PCR, three nested multiplex PCR rounds were run, and these gave rise to the TCR beta libraries. Rounds one and two of PCR, each of roughly 10 cycles, were primed with TRBV1-TRBV30 forward primers and a C-beta reverse primer. Using its own MiXCR run on the multiplex PCR reads, TCRdb lists one record per CDR3 protein. The sample shows 250,000 to 350,000 distinct CDR3 sequences, roughly three fifths of them seen only once. The data stem from a study of tumor-infiltrating lymphocytes in primary liver carcinoma. Turning to the study itself: The patients presented with primary liver carcinoma, which was managed through surgical resection. Study-level results: For tumor-adjacent and tumor-blood pairs, overlap was less than that seen for tumor region pairs.

The CDR3 runs 18 residues. The germline V gene has CDR1 SGHAT and CDR2 FQNNGV. J was trimmed by 7 bases and V by 3 bases; bases with no gene match: 19. Germline DNA was also extracted, while the blood RNA originated from unsorted whole blood. Chronic HBV infection was present, with no prior treatment. Investigators obtained about 3.9 milliliters of peripheral blood ahead of surgery. The chain joins TRBV11-2 to TRBJ1-1; 8 nucleotides agree with TRBD1. The sequence came from a woman between 25 and 40 years old with primary liver carcinoma and hepatitis B virus infection. Specimen: peripheral blood. Written as DNA, the CDR3 is TGTGCCAGCAGCTTCAGAACCTCCGGGACAGGAAGGGCCCTTGAAGCTTTCTTT. Protein: CASSFRTSGTGRALEAFF.